This entry lists 6 T cell receptor beta chains sequenced from one sample in a study of blood T cell repertoires in COVID-19. Generated by immunoSEQ multiplex PCR, the TCRdb table keeps only in-frame clones and is missing some. This sample yields roughly 260,000 clones, of which about 90% are seen a single time; under 2.5% belongs to the top ten. Sequencing used PBMCs or T cells enriched from blood (not recorded which). The receptor set was obtained from a woman under 30 who had recovered from COVID-19.

V and J are TRBV19 and TRBJ1-2, with D possibly being TRBD1 (5 bases). This CDR3 spans 12 amino acids. Trimming pared 8 bases from V and 4 bases from J, leaving 11 bases between. Germline values: CDR1 LNHDA, CDR2 SQIVND (reference sequence). CDR3: CASGDSRYGYTF. Written as DNA, the CDR3 is TGTGCCAGTGGCGACAGCCGCTATGGCTACACCTTC.

The chain is built from TRBV3-1 (or the pseudogene TRBV3-2) and TRBJ2-1, with 9 bases fitting TRBD2. The CDR3 totals 16 residues. Germline CDR1 and CDR2: LGHDT and YNNKEL (reference sequence). Trimming at V came to 4 bases and at J to 5 bases, leaving 9 bases not matched to a gene. The CDR3 region is CASSPEIAGVNNEQFF. The CDR3 bases are TGTGCCAGCAGCCCCGAGATAGCGGGGGTTAACAATGAGCAGTTCTTC.

The chain carries TRBV24-1 and TRBJ2-7, with D tentatively TRBD2 (6 bases). The germline V gene has CDR1 KGHDR and CDR2 SFDVKD. V shed 4 bases and J shed 0 bases, with 12 bases lying between them. The CDR3 is 15 residues long. CDR3 protein: CATSDWTKSSYEQYF. CDR3 DNA sequence: TGTGCCACCAGTGACTGGACTAAAAGCTCCTACGAGCAGTACTTC.

This clone was recorded only once. The genes are TRBV5-1 and TRBJ1-2, with D possibly TRBD1 on 6 matching bases. The CDR3 runs 13 residues. The germline V and J ends were trimmed by 4 bases and 7 bases, with 14 bases remaining between them. Germline CDR1 and CDR2: SGHRS and YFSETQ. CDR3 DNA sequence: TGCGCCAGCAGCCCTTTTGGGGGCGGTGGCTACACCTTC. Its protein is CASSPFGGGGYTF.

Worth noting for this clone: The sample holds other DNA sequences that translate to the same CDR3. This chain joins TRBV18 and TRBJ1-5; 10 bases are shared with TRBD1. The CDR3 is made up of 15 amino acids. The V and J ends lost 3 bases and 6 bases, in that order; junction bases with no gene match: 5. Germline loops: CDR1 KGHSH, CDR2 LQKENI. This chain's CDR3 is CASSPGTGVGQPQHF. DNA for the CDR3: TGTGCCAGCTCACCCGGGACAGGGGTCGGTCAGCCCCAGCATTTT.

The count of this clone is one. The V and J genes are TRBV7-3 and TRBJ1-1, with D uncertain. This CDR3 comprises 13 residues. CDR1 is SGHTA and CDR2 is FQGTGA in the germline V gene. The V and J ends lost 4 bases and 1 base respectively, with 7 bases between them. CDR3 DNA: TGTGCCAGCAGCTACACACAGAACACTGAAGCTTTCTTT. Translating gives CASSYTQNTEAFF.